The 14 T cell receptor beta chains given below trace back to one sample, sequenced in a study of a mutant IDH1 vaccine in newly diagnosed glioma. Using immunoSEQ multiplex PCR, the repertoire was profiled, and TCRdb retains in-frame clones only, with some absent. The data hold under 85,000 clones, with 85% observed a single time. Their target antigens are unknown. Time point reported: week 23, last vaccination. Alongside topical imiquimod, each dose of vaccine comprised 300 ug of mutant IDH1 20-mer peptide. The sequencing here drew on PBMCs, taken from a glioma patient whose treatment included an IDH1 peptide vaccine. All receptors derive from a woman in her fifties or sixties with glioma.

This chain connects TRBV27 to TRBJ2-1, with 7 bases aligning to TRBD2. This CDR3 is 16 amino acids long. Germline CDR1 MNHEY, CDR2 SMNVEV (reference sequence). Germline trimming cut 6 bases from V and 8 bases from J; bases unmatched to any gene: 16. The CDR3 DNA reads TGTGCCAGCAGCTGGTCCGGGGGAGGGAGCTGGGATGAGCAGTTCTTC. It is translated as CASSWSGGGSWDEQFF.

The chain couples TRBV28 to TRBJ2-7, with a possible D match to TRBD2 (6 bases). The CDR3 is made up of 13 amino acids. V was clipped by 3 bases and J by 3 bases, with 9 bases between them. Germline V CDR1 and CDR2: MDHEN, SYDVKM. The CDR3 bases are TGTGCCAGCAGTTTCTCCGGGAGCTACGAGCAGTACTTC. Protein product: CASSFSGSYEQYF.

This clone was seen once. The chain joins TRBV9 to TRBJ2-7; perhaps D is TRBD1 or TRBD2 (5 bases each). V was shortened by 0 bases and J by 3 bases, with 16 bases between the two germline ends. The germline CDR1 and CDR2 sequences are SGDLS and YYNGEE. This CDR3 comprises 16 residues. The CDR3, as DNA: TGTGCCAGCAGCGTAGGGGGACCCCGAGGACTCTACGAGCAGTACTTC. This encodes CASSVGGPRGLYEQYF.

Written as DNA, the CDR3 is TGTGCCAGCAGTTACGCGCAGCTCTATGGCTACACCTTC. Translation: CASSYAQLYGYTF. The chain couples TRBV6-5 to TRBJ1-2; no clear D gene. The CDR3 spans 13 residues. Germline V gene data show CDR1 as MNHEY and CDR2 as SVGAGI. The germline V and J ends were trimmed by 2 bases and 4 bases, with 8 bases remaining between them.

This clone has just one count. The rearrangement links TRBV2 to TRBJ1-1; no reliable D call. V was pared by 0 bases and J by 12 bases, with 14 bases between. The CDR3 consists of 13 residues. Looked up from germline, CDR1 is SNHLY and CDR2 is FYNNEI. CDR3 region: CASSEAVAWATFF. As DNA, the CDR3 is TGTGCCAGCAGTGAAGCCGTCGCTTGGGCAACTTTCTTT.

The rearrangement links TRBV11-2 to TRBJ2-7, with 10 bases fitting TRBD2. The CDR3 loop spans 15 amino acids. The V and J ends lost 5 bases and 2 bases, in that order; junction bases with no gene match: 6. CDR1 SGHAT and CDR2 FQNNGV come from the germline V gene. CDR3 amino acids: CASSIYLAGAYEQYF. In DNA form, the CDR3 reads TGTGCCAGCAGCATCTATCTAGCGGGAGCCTACGAGCAGTACTTC.

The V call is TRBV27, the J call TRBJ2-7, with TRBD1 matching 9 bases. Unmatched junction bases numbered 2, after V lost 2 bases and J lost 0 bases. Germline CDR1 MNHEY, CDR2 SMNVEV (reference sequence). The CDR3 extends over 15 amino acids. The CDR3 region is CASSLGTGSSYEQYF. The CDR3 DNA reads as TGTGCCAGCAGTTTAGGGACAGGGAGCTCCTACGAGCAGTACTTC.

The V and J genes are TRBV6-4 and TRBJ2-1, with TRBD2 matching 11 bases. Trimming cost V 5 bases and J 4 bases; bases outside gene matches: 7. Germline lookup yields CDR1 MRHNA and CDR2 SNTAGT. The CDR3 runs to 16 residues. The CDR3 coding sequence is TGTGCCAGCAGTCGTACGACTAGCGGGGATTACAATGAGCAGTTCTTC. Encoded protein: CASSRTTSGDYNEQFF.

The chain recombines TRBV29-1 with TRBJ2-7; 8 bases fit TRBD2. Germline CDR1 reads SQVTM; CDR2 reads ANQGSEA. The CDR3 extends over 12 amino acids. Trimming removed 6 bases from V and 2 bases from J; junction bases left unmatched: 3. Here the CDR3 DNA reads TGCAGCGTGGGACTAGATCCCTACGAGCAGTACTTC. It is translated as CSVGLDPYEQYF.

V gene TRBV2 combines with J gene TRBJ2-7; maybe TRBD2 (7 bases). Germline-derived CDR1 and CDR2 are SNHLY and FYNNEI. V was shortened by 6 bases and J by 3 bases, with 18 bases between the two germline ends. This CDR3 has 15 residues. CDR3 loop: CASRGGAPGVYEQYF. For the CDR3, the DNA is TGTGCCAGCAGGGGGGGGGCCCCGGGCGTCTACGAGCAGTACTTC.

This clone was counted a few times. The V gene is TRBV19, the J gene TRBJ2-1; 7 bases align to TRBD1. The CDR3 is made up of 15 amino acids. CDR1 and CDR2 from the germline V gene are LNHDA and SQIVND (reference sequence). Unmatched junction bases numbered 10, after V lost 5 bases and J lost 6 bases. The DNA for the CDR3 is TGTGCCAGTAGTCCCGACAGGGCTGGGTCCAATGAGCAGTTCTTC. This translates into CASSPDRAGSNEQFF.

The chain uses TRBV9 and TRBJ1-2, with TRBD1 identical over 12 bases. CDR1 and CDR2 (germline): SGDLS, YYNGEE. The CDR3 loop spans 17 amino acids. Germline trimming cut 3 bases from V and 5 bases from J; bases unmatched to any gene: 11. The CDR3 is CASSASKRGQGAYGYTF. The CDR3 nucleotides read TGTGCCAGCAGCGCCAGTAAAAGGGGACAGGGGGCGTATGGCTACACCTTC.

V gene TRBV25-1 combines with J gene TRBJ1-4, with D possibly matching TRBD1 (5 bases). Germline CDR1 and CDR2: MGHDK and SYGVNS. V dropped 9 bases and J dropped 4 bases, with 15 bases sitting between them. This CDR3 region has 14 residues. The chain's CDR3 is CASGPQGYNEKLFF. DNA of the CDR3: TGTGCCAGTGGGCCGCAGGGCTATAATGAAAAACTGTTTTTT. The full variable domain, its missing parts supplied by reference TRBV25-1 and TRBJ1-4, is EADIYQTPRYLVIGTGKKITLECSQTMGHDKMYWYQQDPGMELHLIHYSYGVNSTEKGDLSSESTVSRIRTEHFPLTLESARPSHTSQYLCASGPQGYNEKLFFGSGTQLSVL.

The V and J genes are TRBV6-6 and TRBJ1-4, with TRBD1 matching over 7 bases. Per the germline V gene, CDR1 is MNHNY and CDR2 is SVGAGI (reference sequence). V trimming: 6 bases; J trimming: 5 bases; junction bases outside the gene matches: 12. There are 16 residues in the CDR3. In nucleotides, the CDR3 is TGTGCCAGCAGCGGAGGGGGGCAGGGGGAAAATGAAAAACTGTTTTTT. Amino acids: CASSGGGQGENEKLFF.